One and the same sample provided the 10 T cell receptor beta chains below, sequenced in a study of siplizumab effects on memory and regulatory T cells. The table came from immunoSEQ multiplex PCR; TCRdb's copy has only in-frame clones and leaves some out. Of more than 85,000 clones listed, about 90% are singletons. Sequencing was performed on CD4+ T cells sorted from blood. Every receptor here comes from a human donor in good health.

This rearrangement joins TRBV14 to TRBJ1-4; 7 nucleotides match TRBD1. This CDR3 has 14 residues. The J segment lost 5 bases and the V segment lost 6 bases, leaving 6 bases of the junction unmatched. Germline values: CDR1 SGHDN, CDR2 FVKESK. CDR3 in amino acids: CASSPGQPNEKLFF. The DNA of the CDR3 is TGTGCCAGCAGTCCGGGACAGCCAAATGAAAAACTGTTTTTT.

This chain connects TRBV7-8 to TRBJ1-1; D possibly corresponds to TRBD1 (6 bases). The CDR3 has 15 residues. Trimming took off 3 bases at V and 1 base at J, with 12 bases between the two ends. From germline, CDR1 is SGHVS and CDR2 FQNEAQ. CDR3 nucleotide sequence: TGTGCCAGCAGCTTGGACAGCCATAAGAACACTGAAGCTTTCTTT. Amino acid sequence: CASSLDSHKNTEAFF.

This chain connects TRBV5-1 to TRBJ1-4, with D hard to call. The CDR3 runs to 14 residues. In germline, CDR1 is SGHRS, CDR2 YFSETQ. The V and J ends lost 4 bases and 5 bases respectively, with 12 bases between them. The CDR3 sequence: CASSPVEGNEKLFF. The DNA for the CDR3 is TGCGCCAGCAGCCCCGTGGAGGGCAATGAAAAACTGTTTTTT.

This chain connects TRBV20-1 to TRBJ2-3; D gene unclear. From germline, CDR1 is DFQATT and CDR2 SNEGSKA (reference sequence). This CDR3 has 11 amino acids. V was clipped by 4 bases and J by 6 bases, with 8 bases between them. The CDR3, as DNA: TGCAGTGCTACGCTAGGTGATACGCAGTATTTT. Protein sequence: CSATLGDTQYF.

This clone was found once. The chain carries TRBV5-1 and TRBJ2-5, with 9 bases fitting TRBD2. Germline assignment: CDR1 SGHRS and CDR2 YFSETQ. The junction had 4 bases not matched to a gene; V was cut back by 6 bases and J by 1 base. This CDR3 comprises 14 residues. CDR3 sequence (DNA): TGCGCCAGCAAGGAGACTAGCGGCCAAGAGACCCAGTACTTC. This gives the protein CASKETSGQETQYF.

The chain combines TRBV5-4 with TRBJ2-5, with D perhaps given as TRBD1 or TRBD2 (6 bases each). There are 14 residues in the CDR3. Deletions cut 1 base from V and 4 bases from J, with 11 bases between. The germline CDR1 and CDR2 sequences are SGHNT and YYREEE (reference sequence). The CDR3 region is CASSLRRGGETQYF. CDR3 coding DNA: TGTGCCAGCAGCTTGCGCAGGGGAGGAGAGACCCAGTACTTC.

The gene calls are TRBV5-5 and TRBJ2-3, with D tentatively TRBD1 or TRBD2 (6 bases each). V shed 5 bases and J shed 2 bases, with 15 bases lying between them. Germline loops: CDR1 SGHKS, CDR2 YYEKEE (reference sequence). There are 15 residues in the CDR3. The CDR3: CASRNEGGYTDTQYF. The CDR3 coding sequence is TGTGCCAGCAGAAATGAAGGGGGGTACACAGATACGCAGTATTTT.

The chain uses TRBV7-9 and TRBJ2-5; a possible D gene is TRBD1 (6 bases). Germline loops: CDR1 SEHNR, CDR2 FQNEAQ (reference sequence). The CDR3 runs 14 residues. V was cut by 5 bases and J by 2 bases, with 12 bases left in between. The CDR3 DNA reads TGTGCCAGCAGCGTTACGGGACATCAAGAGACCCAGTACTTC. It yields the protein CASSVTGHQETQYF.

The chain recombines TRBV6-4 with TRBJ2-1, with 10 bases identical to TRBD2. Germline lookup yields CDR1 MRHNA and CDR2 SNTAGT. The CDR3 sequence is 15 residues long. V trimming: 5 bases; J trimming: 5 bases; junction bases outside the gene matches: 6. The CDR3 sequence is CASSLLAGANNEQFF. Here the CDR3 DNA reads TGTGCCAGCAGTCTGCTAGCGGGAGCTAACAATGAGCAGTTCTTC.

The chain couples TRBV9 to TRBJ2-7; D call uncertain. The CDR3 extends over 16 amino acids. Germline lookup yields CDR1 SGDLS and CDR2 YYNGEE. V was trimmed by 4 bases and J by 1 base, leaving 18 bases between them. The CDR3 DNA is TGTGCCAGCAGCCCCCGGGCGCGAGACGGTTCCTACGAGCAGTACTTC. Translated: CASSPRARDGSYEQYF. Full variable domain (rest looked up from reference TRBV9 and TRBJ2-7): DSGVTQTPKHLITATGQRVTLRCSPRSGDLSVYWYQQSLDQGLQFLIQYYNGEERAKGNILERFSAQQFPDLHSELNLSSLELGDSALYFCASSPRARDGSYEQYFGPGTRLTVT.